What follows are 21 T cell receptor beta chains derived from one specimen sequenced in a study of shared clonotypes between healthy human individuals (dated by TCRdb to 2018 to 2020). To prepare the library, the immunoSEQ multiplex PCR assay was applied. Here the immuneACCESS table is served through TCRdb, limited to in-frame sequences with V and J called. Missing clones are a known gap in these copies; in checked studies unresolved V genes cover under half, and the rest lacks a known reason. The sample profile shows approximately 2.4 million clones; around 95% of them were found once. The top ten constitute approximately 0.13% of the sample. Material: naive CD4+ T cells sorted from blood. This specimen's cell subset or site label, per the study, means: CD45RA+ positively selected. The receptors come from a man aged 18 to 29 in good health.

In its sample, this clone was seen once. The rearrangement links TRBV27 to TRBJ1-4, with D tentatively TRBD1 (5 bases). The length of the CDR3 is 16 residues. Per germline, CDR1 MNHEY and CDR2 SMNVEV (reference sequence). V gave up 3 bases and J gave up 4 bases, with 15 bases separating them. The CDR3 here is CASSLMGGRGNEKLFF. The CDR3 nucleotides are TGTGCCAGCAGTTTGATGGGCGGGAGGGGTAATGAAAAACTGTTTTTT. Full variable domain (rest looked up from reference TRBV27 and TRBJ1-4): EAQVTQNPRYLITVTGKKLTVTCSQNMNHEYMSWYRQDPGLGLRQIYYSMNVEVTDKGDVPEGYKVSRKEKRNFPLILESPSPNQTSLYFCASSLMGGRGNEKLFFGSGTQLSVL.

V gene TRBV5-6 combines with J gene TRBJ2-7, with D uncertain. Germline V gene lookup returns CDR1 SGHDT and CDR2 YYEEEE. Trimming removed 1 base at V and 0 bases at J, with 5 bases between. The CDR3 is 13 residues long. The CDR3 loop reads CASSLLFSYEQYF. The DNA of the CDR3 is TGTGCCAGCAGCTTGTTGTTCTCCTACGAGCAGTACTTC.

The genes are TRBV7-3 and TRBJ2-1; D might be TRBD2 (6 bases). Trimming left V 4 bases short and J 9 bases short, with 19 bases between. CDR3 length: 15 residues. The V gene's germline CDR1 is SGHTA and CDR2 FQGTGA. CDR3 sequence: CASSWGLASGGEQFF. Written as DNA, the CDR3 is TGTGCCAGCAGCTGGGGACTGGCGTCTGGGGGTGAGCAGTTCTTC.

The chain is built from TRBV6-5 and TRBJ2-5, with D possibly matching TRBD2 (6 bases). Germline V lookup: CDR1 MNHEY, CDR2 SVGAGI. CDR3 length: 15 residues. V was trimmed by 0 bases and J by 5 bases, leaving 13 bases between them. The CDR3 nucleotides are TGTGCCAGCAGTTACTCTCGGACTACGGCCGAGACCCAGTACTTC. Protein sequence: CASSYSRTTAETQYF.

The chain carries TRBV2 and TRBJ1-4; 8 positions agree with TRBD1. Looked up from germline, CDR1 is SNHLY and CDR2 is FYNNEI. The CDR3 runs to 15 residues. The ends lost 7 bases at V and 3 bases at J; junction bases unmatched: 7. The CDR3 loop is CASTWTGWPNEKLFF. Written as DNA, the CDR3 is TGTGCCAGCACTTGGACAGGGTGGCCTAATGAAAAACTGTTTTTT. Full variable domain (rest looked up from reference TRBV2 and TRBJ1-4): EPEVTQTPSHQVTQMGQEVILRCVPISNHLYFYWYRQILGQKVEFLVSFYNNEISEKSEIFDDQFSVERPDGSNFTLKIRSTKLEDSAMYFCASTWTGWPNEKLFFGSGTQLSVL.

This chain joins TRBV4-3 and TRBJ2-5, with a weak D call TRBD2 (5 bases). V lost 0 bases and J lost 1, with 15 bases in between. CDR3 length: 17 amino acids. Germline loops: CDR1 LGHNA, CDR2 YSLEER. CDR3 in DNA: TGCGCCAGCAGCCAAGATTTGGTCGGGAAAGGCCAAGAGACCCAGTACTTC. Translation gives CASSQDLVGKGQETQYF.

The chain combines TRBV6-6 with TRBJ1-5; 9 bases agree with TRBD1. Germline CDR1 and CDR2: MNHNY and SVGAGI (reference sequence). V lost 5 bases, J lost 1 base, and 3 bases stayed unmatched. The CDR3 totals 15 residues. The CDR3, as DNA: TGTGCCAGCAGTCAACAGGGGGCCAGCAATCAGCCCCAGCATTTT. It is translated as CASSQQGASNQPQHF.

The chain links TRBV29-1 to TRBJ2-5, with D maybe TRBD1 (6 bases). Per the germline V gene, CDR1 is SQVTM and CDR2 is ANQGSEA. The length of the CDR3 is 15 residues. Deletions cut 5 bases from V and 5 bases from J, with 21 bases between. The CDR3 protein is CSVWGVSRGMETQYF. CDR3 coding DNA: TGCAGCGTTTGGGGAGTATCTAGGGGGATGGAGACCCAGTACTTC.

This chain connects TRBV7-2 to TRBJ2-7; 12 bases agree with TRBD2. There are 14 residues in the CDR3. J was trimmed by 3 bases and V by 5 bases; bases with no gene match: 2. From germline, CDR1 is SGHTA and CDR2 FQGNSA. The CDR3 loop is CASSVGLAGYEQYF. In nucleotides, the CDR3 is TGTGCCAGCAGCGTGGGACTAGCGGGCTACGAGCAGTACTTC.

The chain joins TRBV7-3 to TRBJ2-2; TRBD1 aligns across 7 bases. The V gene's germline CDR1 is SGHTA and CDR2 FQGTGA. The CDR3 spans 15 residues. After removal of 7 bases from V and 5 bases from J, the junction contained 10 bases not matched to a gene. The CDR3 loop is CASKSSDRETGELFF. The CDR3 DNA follows: TGTGCCAGCAAGAGTTCAGACAGGGAGACCGGGGAGCTGTTTTTT.

The genes are TRBV2 and TRBJ1-3; D gene ambiguous. This CDR3 contains 14 residues. The germline V gene has CDR1 SNHLY and CDR2 FYNNEI. V gave up 1 base and J gave up 2 bases, with 6 bases separating them. The CDR3 DNA is TGTGCCAGCAGTGAAGGGGTCCCTGGAAACACCATATATTTT. Its protein product is CASSEGVPGNTIYF. The full variable domain, in which reference TRBV2 and TRBJ1-3 provide the parts outside the CDR3, is EPEVTQTPSHQVTQMGQEVILRCVPISNHLYFYWYRQILGQKVEFLVSFYNNEISEKSEIFDDQFSVERPDGSNFTLKIRSTKLEDSAMYFCASSEGVPGNTIYFGEGSWLTVV.

The V gene is TRBV12-5, the J gene TRBJ1-5; tentative D call: TRBD1 (5 bases). The CDR3 has 15 amino acids. Germline CDR1 is LGHNT and CDR2 is FRNRAP. Trimming pared 2 bases from V and 7 bases from J, leaving 15 bases between. CDR3 bases: TGTGCTAGTGGTTTGTGGAGTACGGGGGGACAGCCCCAGCATTTT. Translation: CASGLWSTGGQPQHF.

CDR3 amino acids: CASSMPSGRGVGEQYF. CDR3 nucleotide sequence: TGTGCCAGTAGTATGCCCAGCGGGAGAGGGGTCGGCGAGCAGTACTTC. This chain joins TRBV19 and TRBJ2-7, with TRBD2 matching over 8 bases. Losses at the gene ends were 3 bases for V and 6 bases for J; bases not matched to a gene: 13. Germline loops: CDR1 LNHDA, CDR2 SQIVND (reference sequence). This CDR3 comprises 16 residues. The complete variable domain, with remaining parts taken from reference TRBV19 and TRBJ2-7, reads DGGITQSPKYLFRKEGQNVTLSCEQNLNHDAMYWYRQDPGQGLRLIYYSQIVNDFQKGDIAEGYSVSREKKESFPLTVTSAQKNPTAFYLCASSMPSGRGVGEQYFGPGTRLTVT.

As concerns this clone: Other DNA sequences from this sample encode an identical CDR3 as well. The V call is TRBV18, the J call TRBJ2-7, with TRBD2 matching over 8 bases. V shed 4 bases, J shed 3 bases, and the junction held 2 bases outside the gene matches. The CDR3 runs to 13 residues. The V gene's germline CDR1 is KGHSH and CDR2 LQKENI. CDR3 sequence (DNA): TGTGCCAGCTCACGCAGCGGGAGCTACGAGCAGTACTTC. Encoded protein: CASSRSGSYEQYF.

This clone was found once. The rearrangement links TRBV27 to TRBJ1-5; maybe TRBD1 (5 bases). Trimming removed 3 bases at V and 4 bases at J, with 10 bases between. CDR3 length equals 14 residues. Per the germline V gene, CDR1 is MNHEY and CDR2 is SMNVEV (reference sequence). The CDR3 spells CASSFQGPNQPQHF. DNA for the CDR3: TGTGCCAGCAGTTTCCAGGGACCGAATCAGCCCCAGCATTTT.

This clone was observed once. This sequence joins TRBV25-1 and TRBJ1-1, with TRBD1 matching 7 bases. Per germline, CDR1 MGHDK and CDR2 SYGVNS. This CDR3 has 15 residues. The V gene end was trimmed by 5 bases and the J gene end by 0 bases; junction bases not matched to a gene: 6. CDR3 loop: CASSKRGLVNTEAFF. CDR3 DNA sequence: TGTGCCAGCAGTAAGAGGGGGCTGGTGAACACTGAAGCTTTCTTT. The full variable domain, its missing parts supplied by reference TRBV25-1 and TRBJ1-1, is EADIYQTPRYLVIGTGKKITLECSQTMGHDKMYWYQQDPGMELHLIHYSYGVNSTEKGDLSSESTVSRIRTEHFPLTLESARPSHTSQYLCASSKRGLVNTEAFFGQGTRLTVV.

The chain uses TRBV9 and TRBJ1-4; no clear D gene. CDR3 length: 17 residues. Germline assignment: CDR1 SGDLS and CDR2 YYNGEE. Trimming took 3 bases from V and 4 from J, leaving 19 bases between them. CDR3 sequence (DNA): TGTGCCAGCAGCGCATTCGATTCCTGGCAGATTAATGAAAAACTGTTTTTT. This encodes CASSAFDSWQINEKLFF.

In regard to this clone: The sample carries other DNA sequences with the same CDR3. The J gene is TRBJ2-3, the V gene TRBV5-1, with 9 bases matching TRBD2. The ends lost 0 bases at V and 3 bases at J; junction bases unmatched: 5. The germline gives CDR1 SGHRS, CDR2 YFSETQ. This CDR3 contains 16 residues. For the CDR3, the DNA is TGCGCCAGCAGCTTGGAACCCAGCGGGGGGACAGATACGCAGTATTTT. Its translation is CASSLEPSGGTDTQYF.

The chain couples TRBV6-1 to TRBJ2-2, with TRBD1 matching 7 bases. The CDR3 consists of 16 residues. The ends lost 2 bases at V and 0 bases at J; junction bases unmatched: 3. Germline CDR1 reads MNHNS; CDR2 reads SASEGT. The CDR3 sequence is CASSEMTGTNTGELFF. The CDR3 DNA follows: TGTGCCAGCAGTGAAATGACAGGGACGAACACCGGGGAGCTGTTTTTT.

The chain uses TRBV6-5 and TRBJ2-7; no clear D gene. Trimming left V 5 bases short and J 3 bases short, with 8 bases between. Germline values: CDR1 MNHEY, CDR2 SVGAGI. This CDR3 region has 12 residues. CDR3 amino acids: CASSHSNYEQYF. For the CDR3, the DNA is TGTGCCAGCAGTCACAGCAACTACGAGCAGTACTTC.

V usage is TRBV7-8 and J usage is TRBJ1-2; TRBD1 matches 10 bases. The CDR3 is 14 residues long. From germline, CDR1 is SGHVS and CDR2 FQNEAQ. With V trimmed by 5 bases and J by 3 bases, 3 bases remained unmatched. The CDR3 loop is CASSPGQGDYGYTF. In DNA, the CDR3 is TGTGCCAGCAGCCCAGGACAGGGGGACTATGGCTACACCTTC.